The clone carrying this T cell receptor beta chain was seen at least ten times. With a J-beta primer mix and a sample-barcoded 5' primer, a second PCR ran roughly 6 to 11 cycles. TCRdb re-analysed the 5' RACE reads in MiXCR, keeping a single row per CDR3 protein. The table shows approximately 810,000 distinct CDR3 sequences, with 29% occurring only once. V lost 3 bases and J 2 bases, leaving 14 bases between the germline ends. The CDR3 is made up of 16 amino acids. In germline, CDR1 is KGHDR, CDR2 SFDVKD. This sample was included in a study of blood T cells in healthy people across ages. The V and J genes are TRBV24-1 and TRBJ2-3; D might be TRBD1 (6 bases). Input material: blood. The TCR was taken from a woman at least 80 years old in good health. CDR3 sequence (DNA): TGTGCCACCAGTGATCCAGGGGTTACACCCACAGATACGCAGTATTTT. This translates into CATSDPGVTPTDTQYF.